Following are 31 T cell receptor beta chains from one sample sequenced in a study of blood T cell repertoires in COVID-19. Profiling relied on immunoSEQ multiplex PCR, and the TCRdb table lists in-frame clones only, not all of them. The sample holds fewer than 150,000 clones, under 85% seen once. Sequencing input: PBMCs or T cells enriched from blood (not recorded which). The receptors originated from a young man who had recovered from COVID-19.

This chain links TRBV19 with TRBJ1-1; 7 bases match TRBD1. J lost 6 bases, V lost 6 bases, and 10 bases had no gene match. Germline lookup yields CDR1 LNHDA and CDR2 SQIVND (reference sequence). This CDR3 has 14 amino acids. CDR3 protein: CASRTTGKVPEAFF. CDR3 sequence (DNA): TGTGCCAGTAGGACGACAGGGAAGGTCCCTGAAGCTTTCTTT.

This chain links TRBV4-1 with TRBJ1-4, with D maybe TRBD1 (5 bases). Germline CDR1 MGHRA, CDR2 YSYEKL. V lost 1 base to trimming and J lost 8 bases, with 14 bases between them. This CDR3 comprises 15 residues. CDR3: CASSQVPRAREKLFF. DNA of the CDR3: TGCGCCAGCAGCCAAGTACCCAGGGCCCGGGAAAAACTGTTTTTT.

This chain's CDR3 is CASSSRDRASGELFF. CDR3 nucleotide sequence: TGTGCCAGCAGCAGCCGGGACAGGGCGAGCGGGGAGCTGTTTTTT. V gene TRBV25-1 combines with J gene TRBJ2-2, with 9 bases fitting TRBD1. Losses at the gene ends were 6 bases for V and 7 bases for J; bases not matched to a gene: 9. Germline V gives CDR1 MGHDK, CDR2 SYGVNS. CDR3 size: 15 residues.

The chain uses TRBV19 and TRBJ2-1; tentative D call: TRBD2 (5 bases). The length of the CDR3 is 19 residues. V lost 1 base and J lost 6, with 25 bases in between. Germline-derived CDR1 and CDR2 are LNHDA and SQIVND (reference sequence). In DNA, the CDR3 is TGTGCCAGTAGTATAGTATTTGGTATAGCCGGAGGATGGGTCAATGAGCAGTTCTTC. This translates into CASSIVFGIAGGWVNEQFF.

The chain combines TRBV29-1 with TRBJ1-5; D is unclear. V was cut by 5 bases and J by 0 bases, with 8 bases left in between. CDR3 length: 13 amino acids. Germline CDR1 reads SQVTM; CDR2 reads ANQGSEA. The CDR3 sequence: CSVSGTSNQPQHF. The CDR3 coding sequence is TGCAGCGTTTCAGGCACTAGCAATCAGCCCCAGCATTTT.

The chain has TRBV30 and TRBJ1-1; TRBD1 matches 9 bases. V gave up 7 bases and J gave up 8 bases; unmatched junction bases: 17. Germline CDR1 is GTSNPN and CDR2 is SVGIG (reference sequence). This CDR3 contains 15 residues. In DNA, the CDR3 is TGTGCCTCGGGCGCGACAGGGGGTATGGTATGGGAAGCTTTCTTT. This sequence encodes CASGATGGMVWEAFF.

The J gene is TRBJ1-5, the V gene TRBV29-1; TRBD1 is a possible D gene (5 bases). The germline gives CDR1 SQVTM, CDR2 ANQGSEA. V was clipped by 4 bases and J by 2 bases, with 9 bases between them. This CDR3 comprises 13 residues. The CDR3 protein is CSVGGTGNQPQHF. CDR3 sequence (DNA): TGCAGCGTTGGAGGGACTGGCAATCAGCCCCAGCATTTT.

The chain is built from TRBV9 and TRBJ1-3; 8 positions agree with TRBD1. This CDR3 contains 15 residues. Germline V gives CDR1 SGDLS, CDR2 YYNGEE. Trimming cost V 3 bases and J 4 bases; bases outside gene matches: 6. Here the CDR3 reads CASSATGAEGNTIYF. CDR3 DNA: TGTGCCAGCAGCGCGACAGGGGCGGAAGGAAACACCATATATTTT.

The V and J genes are TRBV2 and TRBJ1-1; 9 positions agree with TRBD1. This CDR3 has 17 amino acids. After removal of 4 bases from V and 4 bases from J, the junction contained 13 bases not matched to a gene. Germline lookup yields CDR1 SNHLY and CDR2 FYNNEI. CDR3 coding DNA: TGTGCCAGCAGTGGAGCTGGGACAGGGACATTTGTCACTGAAGCTTTCTTT. As protein: CASSGAGTGTFVTEAFF. Together with reference TRBV2 and TRBJ1-1, the CDR3 gives the full variable domain: EPEVTQTPSHQVTQMGQEVILRCVPISNHLYFYWYRQILGQKVEFLVSFYNNEISEKSEIFDDQFSVERPDGSNFTLKIRSTKLEDSAMYFCASSGAGTGTFVTEAFFGQGTRLTVV.

This clone has a handful of counts. V gene TRBV7-3 combines with J gene TRBJ2-2, with 7 bases matching TRBD2. The trim removed 1 base at V and 2 bases at J, leaving 4 bases unmatched. The CDR3 covers 16 residues. From germline, CDR1 is SGHTA and CDR2 FQGTGA. This CDR3 is CASSLIAGANTGELFF. The CDR3, as DNA: TGTGCCAGCAGCTTAATTGCGGGAGCTAACACCGGGGAGCTGTTTTTT.

The chain couples TRBV7-9 to TRBJ1-3; D remains unclear. Trimming stripped 4 bases from V and 0 bases from J, with 7 bases between. The CDR3 spans 14 residues. The germline V gene encodes CDR1 SEHNR and CDR2 FQNEAQ (reference sequence). The CDR3 DNA reads TGTGCCAGCAGCTGGGAGAGCTCTGGAAACACCATATATTTT. This gives the protein CASSWESSGNTIYF.

The chain uses TRBV6-4 and TRBJ1-4, with D uncertain. The V and J ends lost 4 bases and 5 bases respectively, with 11 bases between them. CDR1 MRHNA and CDR2 SNTAGT come from the germline V gene. The CDR3 sequence is 14 residues long. The DNA of the CDR3 is TGTGCCAGCAGTGCCGAATACCGGAATGAAAAACTGTTTTTT. This translates into CASSAEYRNEKLFF.

This chain links TRBV19 with TRBJ2-4; D uncertain. The V end lost 3 bases, the J end lost 1 base, and 16 bases lay between the germline ends. From germline, CDR1 is LNHDA and CDR2 SQIVND (reference sequence). This CDR3 has 17 amino acids. The CDR3 protein is CASSIRPSAVAKNIQYF. The CDR3 nucleotides are TGTGCCAGTAGTATTCGTCCTTCGGCGGTGGCCAAAAACATTCAGTACTTC.

Here the CDR3 DNA reads TGTGCCAGCAGGATGTTCGGAGGGGACACTGAAGCTTTCTTT. Protein product: CASRMFGGDTEAFF. The chain employs TRBV7-3 and TRBJ1-1; D might be TRBD1 (5 bases). Per germline, CDR1 SGHTA and CDR2 FQGTGA. V was pared by 6 bases and J by 3 bases, with 14 bases between. There are 14 residues in the CDR3.

This clone appeared once. The chain employs TRBV5-1 and TRBJ1-5; perhaps TRBD1 as D (6 bases). Germline V gives CDR1 SGHRS, CDR2 YFSETQ. This CDR3 contains 15 residues. Trimming pared 0 bases from V and 0 bases from J, leaving 7 bases between. Written as DNA, the CDR3 is TGCGCCAGCAGCTTGGCAGGGGATAGCAATCAGCCCCAGCATTTT. Its translation: CASSLAGDSNQPQHF.

This clone has a single count. The chain is built from TRBV7-7 and TRBJ2-1; 10 bases align to TRBD2. V lost 1 base, J lost 7 bases, and 4 bases stayed unmatched. The CDR3 totals 15 residues. Germline V gene lookup returns CDR1 SSHAT and CDR2 FNYEAQ (reference sequence). This CDR3 reads CASSLDLAGANEQFF. CDR3 nucleotide sequence: TGTGCCAGCAGCTTAGACCTAGCGGGGGCAAATGAGCAGTTCTTC.

V is TRBV19 and J is TRBJ2-3; 7 nucleotides line up with TRBD2. The CDR3 has 15 residues. Germline CDR1 and CDR2: LNHDA and SQIVND (reference sequence). V lost 3 bases, J lost 2 bases, and 5 bases stayed unmatched. This CDR3 reads CASSIGAGITDTQYF. The CDR3 DNA sequence: TGTGCCAGTAGTATTGGAGCGGGGATCACAGATACGCAGTATTTT.

This sequence joins TRBV11-2 and TRBJ2-7; 9 bases agree with TRBD2. The V gene end was trimmed by 4 bases and the J gene end by 2 bases; junction bases not matched to a gene: 6. The CDR3 covers 15 residues. Germline V CDR1 and CDR2: SGHAT, FQNNGV. CDR3 residues: CASSSWPSGTYEQYF. The CDR3 DNA reads TGTGCCAGCAGCTCGTGGCCTAGCGGGACCTACGAGCAGTACTTC.

V is TRBV15 and J is TRBJ2-5; D is unresolved. CDR3 size: 13 residues. Germline CDR1 LNHNV, CDR2 YYDKDF (reference sequence). Trimming took off 0 bases at V and 4 bases at J, with 6 bases between the two ends. CDR3 sequence reads: CATSRDLGETQYF. CDR3 DNA sequence: TGTGCCACCAGCAGAGATCTCGGAGAGACCCAGTACTTC.

This chain uses TRBV2 with TRBJ2-7, with 7 bases fitting TRBD1. V lost 6 bases, J lost 0 bases, and 11 bases stayed unmatched. This CDR3 is built from 16 residues. CDR1 and CDR2 from the germline V gene are SNHLY and FYNNEI. The DNA of the CDR3 is TGTGCCAGCAGCGGCAAAGACAGGGCCGACTCCTACGAGCAGTACGTC. Its protein is CASSGKDRADSYEQYV.

The rearrangement links TRBV6-4 to TRBJ1-6; D is uncertain. V was shortened by 3 bases and J by 8 bases, with 8 bases between the two germline ends. This CDR3 contains 13 residues. Germline V CDR1 and CDR2: MRHNA, SNTAGT. The CDR3 nucleotides read TGTGCCAGCAGTGAAGTTACAGATTCACCCCTCCACTTT. Encoded protein: CASSEVTDSPLHF.

This clone was detected a few times. The J gene is TRBJ2-4, the V gene TRBV19; the D gene is possibly TRBD1 (6 bases). CDR1 is LNHDA, CDR2 SQIVND, per germline (reference sequence). Trimming took off 4 bases at V and 1 base at J, with 17 bases between the two ends. The CDR3 is 17 amino acids. This CDR3 is CASSKAVAGEAKNIQYF. CDR3 bases: TGTGCCAGTAGTAAGGCCGTGGCAGGGGAGGCCAAAAACATTCAGTACTTC.

This chain links TRBV10-2 with TRBJ2-6; TRBD1 aligns across 7 bases. The CDR3 covers 13 residues. Per germline, CDR1 WSHSY and CDR2 SAAADI. V shed 10 bases and J 2 bases; nucleotides not matched to a gene: 2. The CDR3 sequence is CATGTAGANVLTF. In DNA form, the CDR3 reads TGCGCCACCGGGACAGCTGGGGCCAACGTCCTGACTTTC.

This rearrangement joins TRBV19 to TRBJ1-5, with 8 bases identical to TRBD1. Germline CDR1 LNHDA, CDR2 SQIVND (reference sequence). V lost 3 bases, J lost 5 bases, and 9 bases stayed unmatched. The CDR3 totals 16 residues. CDR3 nucleotide sequence: TGTGCCAGTAGTATCACCCGGACAGGGCCCTATCAGCCCCAGCATTTT. This encodes CASSITRTGPYQPQHF.

CDR3 region: CAMGAGSVEQYF. Written as DNA, the CDR3 is TGTGCCATGGGGGCGGGTAGCGTCGAGCAGTACTTC. The chain is built from TRBV5-4 and TRBJ2-7; TRBD1 might be the D (6 bases). The V gene lost 9 bases and the J gene lost 6 bases, with 16 bases spanning the gap. Germline V lookup: CDR1 SGHNT, CDR2 YYREEE (reference sequence). The CDR3 covers 12 residues.

This sequence joins TRBV5-1 and TRBJ2-5; 11 nucleotides agree with TRBD2. The germline V gene encodes CDR1 SGHRS and CDR2 YFSETQ. Trimming at V came to 4 bases and at J to 2 bases, leaving 7 bases not matched to a gene. The CDR3 contains 16 residues. This CDR3 is CASSLGLAETQETQYF. DNA for the CDR3: TGCGCCAGCAGCCTGGGACTAGCGGAAACACAAGAGACCCAGTACTTC. Together with reference TRBV5-1 and TRBJ2-5, the CDR3 gives the full variable domain: KAGVTQTPRYLIKTRGQQVTLSCSPISGHRSVSWYQQTPGQGLQFLFEYFSETQRNKGNFPGRFSGRQFSNSRSEMNVSTLELGDSALYLCASSLGLAETQETQYFGPGTRLLVL.

The V and J genes are TRBV30 and TRBJ1-5; possibly TRBD1 for D (6 bases). Germline CDR1 reads GTSNPN; CDR2 reads SVGIG (reference sequence). The length of the CDR3 is 16 residues. V gave up 1 base and J gave up 1 base, with 14 bases separating them. The DNA of the CDR3 is TGTGCCTGGAGTGCCCTTTCAGGGGTGAGCAATCAGCCCCAGCATTTT. Its translation: CAWSALSGVSNQPQHF.

A few counts support this clone. V gene TRBV7-9 combines with J gene TRBJ2-7; the match to TRBD2 covers 8 bases. The V and J ends lost 0 bases and 2 bases, in that order; junction bases with no gene match: 6. The CDR3 length is 16 residues. Germline V gives CDR1 SEHNR, CDR2 FQNEAQ (reference sequence). CDR3 DNA sequence: TGTGCCAGCAGCTTAGCCCCCCTAGCGGGCACCTACGAGCAGTACTTC. This codes for CASSLAPLAGTYEQYF. The variable domain in full, with the rest retrieved from reference TRBV7-9 and TRBJ2-7, is DTGVSQNPRHKITKRGQNVTFRCDPISEHNRLYWYRQTLGQGPEFLTYFQNEAQLEKSRLLSDRFSAERPKGSFSTLEIQRTEQGDSAMYLCASSLAPLAGTYEQYFGPGTRLTVT.

The chain has TRBV10-3 and TRBJ2-7; 7 nucleotides match TRBD2. There are 13 residues in the CDR3. The J segment lost 5 bases and the V segment lost 4 bases, leaving 5 bases of the junction unmatched. From germline, CDR1 is ENHRY and CDR2 SYGVKD. CDR3 bases: TGTGCCATCAGTGTAAGAACTAGCGACGAGCAGTACTTC. The encoded protein is CAISVRTSDEQYF.

The V and J genes are TRBV25-1 and TRBJ1-2, with a tentative D call TRBD1 (5 bases). This CDR3 is 11 amino acids long. The V gene lost 6 bases and the J gene lost 8 bases, with 10 bases spanning the gap. Germline values: CDR1 MGHDK, CDR2 SYGVNS. The CDR3 nucleotides read TGTGCCAGCAGCCCTGGACACGGCTACACCTTC. Amino acid sequence: CASSPGHGYTF.

J is TRBJ1-2 and V is TRBV5-4; 8 bases match TRBD1. V lost 0 bases, J lost 0 bases, and 1 base stayed unmatched. Germline V gives CDR1 SGHNT, CDR2 YYREEE (reference sequence). CDR3 length: 15 residues. This CDR3 reads CASSLETGANYGYTF. As DNA, the CDR3 is TGTGCCAGCAGCTTGGAGACAGGGGCTAACTATGGCTACACCTTC. Full variable domain (remainder filled in from reference TRBV5-4 and TRBJ1-2): ETGVTQSPTHLIKTRGQQVTLRCSSQSGHNTVSWYQQALGQGPQFIFQYYREEENGRGNFPPRFSGLQFPNYSSELNVNALELDDSALYLCASSLETGANYGYTFGSGTRLTVV.